The 5 T cell receptor beta chains below were found in one sample sequenced in a study of blood T cell repertoires in COVID-19. Method: immunoSEQ multiplex PCR; TCRdb's copy keeps in-frame clones and lacks some. Of approximately 270,000 clones listed, about 86% were seen once; the top ten hold around 14%. Input material: peripheral blood. All receptors come from a person aged 70 to 85 with COVID-19, enrolled during active disease.

The CDR3 DNA sequence: TGTGCCACCAGCAGTGGGTTGCGGGGGCTAGAAGACGAGCAGTACTTC. This codes for CATSSGLRGLEDEQYF. The chain couples TRBV15 to TRBJ2-7; perhaps TRBD2 as D (7 bases). The germline gives CDR1 LNHNV, CDR2 YYDKDF (reference sequence). The length of the CDR3 is 16 residues. V was trimmed by 3 bases and J by 5 bases, leaving 20 bases between them.

In its sample, this clone was seen a few times. This chain connects TRBV28 to TRBJ2-7; TRBD2 is a possible D gene (5 bases). This CDR3 has 12 residues. Germline assignment: CDR1 MDHEN and CDR2 SYDVKM. Trimming took off 2 bases at V and 6 bases at J, with 8 bases between the two ends. CDR3 amino acids: CASSLALVEQYF. The CDR3 nucleotides are TGTGCCAGCAGTTTAGCACTAGTCGAGCAGTACTTC.

To note about this clone: A junction boundary mismatches the germline segment, possibly from a read error. This chain uses TRBV19 with TRBJ1-2; 7 bases match TRBD1. The CDR3 is 14 amino acids. CDR1 and CDR2 from the germline V gene are LNHDA and SQIVND (reference sequence). The CDR3 region is CASSMGTEIYGYTF. The CDR3 DNA reads TGTGCCAGCAGTATGGGGACAGAGATCTATGGCTACACCTTC.

The V call is TRBV14, the J call TRBJ2-5, with D perhaps matching TRBD2 (5 bases). CDR1 SGHDN and CDR2 FVKESK come from the germline V gene. With 4 bases removed from V and 1 base from J, the gap between germline ends came to 10 bases. This CDR3 region has 14 residues. CDR3 sequence: CASSRRTFQETQYF. CDR3 nucleotides: TGTGCCAGCAGCCGTCGGACTTTCCAAGAGACCCAGTACTTC.

The sample holds a few counts of this clone. The chain combines TRBV4-1 with TRBJ2-1, with a weak D call TRBD2 (6 bases). This CDR3 is 16 amino acids long. The germline gives CDR1 MGHRA, CDR2 YSYEKL. Trimming cost V 0 bases and J 6 bases, with 15 bases left between them. CDR3 in amino acids: CASSQDELAGRNEQFF. The DNA of the CDR3 is TGCGCCAGCAGCCAAGATGAACTAGCCGGACGCAATGAGCAGTTCTTC.